This paragraph reports one T cell receptor beta chain. Its antigen is unidentified. The record originates from a study of graft-versus-host responses after intestinal transplantation. The CDR3 sequence is 16 residues long. Germline V gives CDR1 SGHDT, CDR2 YYEEEE. V dropped 4 bases and J dropped 0 bases, with 14 bases sitting between them. Study-level results: Early after transplant, HvG declines were associated with peak levels of circulating GvH clones. GvH clones surfaced in recipient marrow, some emerging earlier in ileum or blood.

The table came from immunoSEQ multiplex PCR; TCRdb's copy has only in-frame clones and leaves some out. The profile covers over 70,000 clones, with 90% appearing a single time and 4% to 5% taken by the ten largest. Sequences were derived from unstimulated CD8+ T cells sorted from spleen or lymph node cells, sampled before transplant. This clonotype was sampled from a human donor who was the organ donor for an intestinal transplant. The chain combines TRBV5-6 with TRBJ2-4; tentative D call: TRBD2 (5 bases). CDR3 sequence reads: CASSIWTALAKNIQYF. DNA for the CDR3: TGTGCCAGCAGCATATGGACTGCCCTAGCCAAAAACATTCAGTACTTC.